These 26 T cell receptor beta chains share one sample of origin, sequenced in a study of radiation and T cells in renal cell carcinoma. Sample time point: blood 4 weeks post-SBRT, at nephrectomy. Treatment defined: 15 Gy SBRT to primary tumor, nephrectomy 4 weeks later. Repertoires were generated with immunoSEQ multiplex PCR, while TCRdb's copy carries only in-frame clones and drops some. There are around 170,000 clones in the sample; about 87% occur only once, and about 11% lies in the top ten. The sequencing used blood, collected from a patient whose treatment included radiotherapy and nephrectomy. Receptor source: a woman aged 50 to 60 with renal cell carcinoma.

V usage is TRBV15 and J usage is TRBJ1-1, with unresolved D. Germline V lookup: CDR1 LNHNV, CDR2 YYDKDF (reference sequence). Trimming removed 1 base from V and 5 bases from J, with 8 bases in between. The CDR3 is 13 amino acids. The CDR3 nucleotides read TGTGCCACCAGCAGAGGCGTCAGAACTGAAGCTTTCTTT. It encodes CATSRGVRTEAFF.

V and J are TRBV29-1 and TRBJ1-1, with D possibly being TRBD1 (6 bases). The CDR3 runs to 13 residues. Between the trimmed V and J ends, which lost 1 base and 7 bases, there was a span of 13 bases. In germline, CDR1 is SQVTM, CDR2 ANQGSEA. This chain's CDR3 is CSVEVQGNGEAFF. The CDR3, as DNA: TGCAGCGTTGAAGTCCAGGGGAATGGTGAAGCTTTCTTT.

The V call is TRBV19, the J call TRBJ2-1, with 9 bases matching TRBD2. The CDR3 is made up of 15 amino acids. V gave up 7 bases and J gave up 5 bases; unmatched junction bases: 9. Germline V gene data show CDR1 as LNHDA and CDR2 as SQIVND (reference sequence). The CDR3, as DNA: TGTGCCAGTACCTCACTAGCGGGTGAAAACAATGAGCAGTTCTTC. This translates into CASTSLAGENNEQFF.

V usage is TRBV6-1 and J usage is TRBJ2-3; D is possibly TRBD1 (7 bases). The CDR3 runs to 15 residues. The germline CDR1 and CDR2 sequences are MNHNS and SASEGT. V dropped 4 bases and J dropped 2 bases, with 13 bases sitting between them. The CDR3 protein is CASSAGGYSTDTQYF. The DNA of the CDR3 is TGTGCCAGCAGTGCAGGGGGGTACTCCACAGATACGCAGTATTTT.

The chain couples TRBV4-1 to TRBJ1-2, with a possible D match to TRBD1 (6 bases). Per germline, CDR1 MGHRA and CDR2 YSYEKL. The CDR3 is made up of 15 amino acids. The ends were cut back, 1 base at V and 4 bases at J, with 13 bases in the middle. This CDR3 reads CASSQGQAPGYGYTF. The CDR3 bases are TGCGCCAGCAGCCAAGGACAGGCCCCTGGCTATGGCTACACCTTC.

The V call is TRBV2, the J call TRBJ2-7; no reliable D call. V lost 5 bases, J lost 4 bases, and 12 bases lay in between. CDR1 is SNHLY and CDR2 is FYNNEI in the germline V gene. The CDR3 extends over 13 amino acids. The CDR3 DNA follows: TGTGCCAGCAGTCAGAGCTCCTTATACGAGCAGTACTTC. Its protein is CASSQSSLYEQYF.

This clone was seen just once. The CDR3 DNA reads as TGTGCCATCTCCTCGGACAGGTTATATGGCTACACCTTC. Amino acids: CAISSDRLYGYTF. The genes are TRBV2 and TRBJ1-2, with TRBD1 matching over 7 bases. Germline V lookup: CDR1 SNHLY, CDR2 FYNNEI. V lost 10 bases to trimming and J lost 5 bases; unmatched junction nucleotides: 10. There are 13 residues in the CDR3.

The V gene is TRBV19, the J gene TRBJ2-7, with 9 bases identical to TRBD1. Per germline, CDR1 LNHDA and CDR2 SQIVND (reference sequence). The CDR3 is made up of 15 amino acids. CDR3 DNA sequence: TGTTCCCAACTTGCTACAGGGGGCCCCAATTACGAGCAGTACTTC. It encodes CSQLATGGPNYEQYF.

The chain couples TRBV19 to TRBJ1-2; D is perhaps TRBD1 (5 bases). V shed 4 bases and J shed 8 bases, with 23 bases lying between them. The CDR3 is 16 amino acids. CDR1 is LNHDA, CDR2 SQIVND, per germline (reference sequence). CDR3 in amino acids: CASSTGRAVYVDGYTF. The CDR3 nucleotides are TGTGCCAGTAGTACGGGACGGGCAGTCTATGTCGACGGCTACACCTTC.

This sequence joins TRBV9 and TRBJ1-2; unclear D gene. V was pared by 4 bases and J by 2 bases, with 15 bases between. Germline-derived CDR1 and CDR2 are SGDLS and YYNGEE. This CDR3 comprises 15 residues. The DNA of the CDR3 is TGTGCCAGCAGCTCAAACCCAAAGAAAAACTATGGCTACACCTTC. Translating it yields CASSSNPKKNYGYTF. Full variable domain (rest looked up from reference TRBV9 and TRBJ1-2): DSGVTQTPKHLITATGQRVTLRCSPRSGDLSVYWYQQSLDQGLQFLIQYYNGEERAKGNILERFSAQQFPDLHSELNLSSLELGDSALYFCASSSNPKKNYGYTFGSGTRLTVV.

This sequence joins TRBV7-2 and TRBJ1-5; a possible D gene is TRBD1 (6 bases). This CDR3 is 15 amino acids long. The V end lost 1 base, the J end lost 3 bases, and 10 bases lay between the germline ends. Germline loops: CDR1 SGHTA, CDR2 FQGNSA. The CDR3 sequence is CASSLEQGLNQPQHF. CDR3 DNA sequence: TGTGCCAGCAGCTTAGAACAGGGCCTCAATCAGCCCCAGCATTTT.

This sequence joins TRBV7-2 and TRBJ1-1; D gene unclear. The V end was cut by 2 bases, the J end by 4 bases, with 8 bases between. This CDR3 region has 13 residues. CDR1 SGHTA and CDR2 FQGNSA come from the germline V gene. The CDR3 DNA sequence: TGTGCCAGCAGCTTATACTCGGTCACTGAAGCTTTCTTT. It translates to CASSLYSVTEAFF.

The chain joins TRBV6-5 to TRBJ1-5, with unresolved D. The germline V gene encodes CDR1 MNHEY and CDR2 SVGAGI. CDR3 length: 14 residues. The V and J ends lost 4 bases and 6 bases respectively, with 13 bases between them. The CDR3 spells CASSLRQWGQPQHF. The CDR3 nucleotides read TGTGCCAGCAGTTTACGCCAGTGGGGTCAGCCCCAGCATTTT.

This clone was recorded once. The rearrangement uses TRBV11-3 and TRBJ2-3; tentatively, D is TRBD1 or TRBD2 (5 bases each). From germline, CDR1 is SGHNT and CDR2 YENEEA. Trimming stripped 0 bases from V and 6 bases from J, with 7 bases between. This CDR3 is built from 13 residues. The CDR3 is CASSLEGEDTQYF. The CDR3 DNA sequence: TGTGCCAGCAGCTTAGAAGGGGAGGATACGCAGTATTTT.

The gene calls are TRBV29-1 and TRBJ1-2; possibly TRBD1 for D (5 bases). CDR1 and CDR2 from the germline V gene are SQVTM and ANQGSEA. The CDR3 extends over 11 amino acids. The germline V and J ends were trimmed by 3 bases and 7 bases, with 9 bases remaining between them. DNA of the CDR3: TGCAGCGTTGAGGTGGGGCTTGGCTACACCTTC. Amino acids: CSVEVGLGYTF.

This clone was seen a few times. This sequence joins TRBV29-1 and TRBJ1-2; 10 positions agree with TRBD1. V was pared by 4 bases and J by 4 bases, with 0 bases of the junction left unmatched. From germline, CDR1 is SQVTM and CDR2 ANQGSEA. This CDR3 is 12 amino acids long. The CDR3 sequence: CSVGQGAYGYTF. CDR3 in DNA: TGCAGCGTTGGACAGGGGGCCTATGGCTACACCTTC.

The rearrangement joins TRBV19 to TRBJ1-2; 7 positions agree with TRBD1. The germline gives CDR1 LNHDA, CDR2 SQIVND (reference sequence). This CDR3 is 14 amino acids long. J lost 6 bases, V lost 4 bases, and 8 bases had no gene match. CDR3 sequence reads: CASSTNDRVNGYTF. Written as DNA, the CDR3 is TGTGCCAGTAGTACCAATGACAGGGTCAATGGCTACACCTTC.

The chain has TRBV11-2 and TRBJ2-5; D unresolved. V shed 3 bases and J shed 1 base, with 6 bases lying between them. CDR3 size: 13 residues. The germline gives CDR1 SGHAT, CDR2 FQNNGV. Here the CDR3 reads CASSLGVQETQYF. The DNA for the CDR3 is TGTGCCAGCAGCTTGGGTGTCCAAGAGACCCAGTACTTC.

J is TRBJ1-1 and V is TRBV7-9; D remains ambiguous. The germline V gene has CDR1 SEHNR and CDR2 FQNEAQ (reference sequence). The V end lost 2 bases, the J end lost 1 base, and 5 bases lay between the germline ends. This CDR3 is built from 13 residues. Written as DNA, the CDR3 is TGTGCCAGCAGCTTACCCTCGAACACTGAAGCTTTCTTT. Its translation: CASSLPSNTEAFF.

This rearrangement joins TRBV2 to TRBJ2-5, with 13 positions matching TRBD2. Germline loops: CDR1 SNHLY, CDR2 FYNNEI. This CDR3 region has 13 residues. The junction had 4 bases not matched to a gene; V was cut back by 10 bases and J by 5 bases. CDR3 bases: TGTGCCACGACTAGCGGGGGGTGGGAGACCCAGTACTTC. Translating it yields CATTSGGWETQYF.

The rearrangement links TRBV15 to TRBJ2-5; the D is unclear. V was cut by 5 bases and J by 1 base, with 11 bases left in between. This CDR3 spans 14 amino acids. Per the germline V gene, CDR1 is LNHNV and CDR2 is YYDKDF (reference sequence). CDR3 nucleotides: TGTGCCACCAGCCCAGCCCGCCCCCAAGAGACCCAGTACTTC. Translated, it gives CATSPARPQETQYF.

The chain carries TRBV18 and TRBJ2-7; D remains unclear. Trimming took off 6 bases at V and 0 bases at J, with 12 bases between the two ends. Germline assignment: CDR1 KGHSH and CDR2 LQKENI. The CDR3 is 14 residues long. CDR3 residues: CASSPSGRSYEQYF. CDR3 in DNA: TGTGCCAGCTCCCCCTCTGGGCGCTCCTACGAGCAGTACTTC.

The chain couples TRBV7-2 to TRBJ1-4, with a possible D match to TRBD1 (5 bases). The CDR3 is 16 amino acids. The germline CDR1 and CDR2 sequences are SGHTA and FQGNSA. V lost 2 bases and J 6 bases, leaving 16 bases between the germline ends. The CDR3 sequence is CASSLSSLRDYEKLFF. CDR3 bases: TGTGCCAGCAGCTTAAGCTCCCTCAGGGACTATGAAAAACTGTTTTTT.

The chain combines TRBV11-2 with TRBJ2-7, with no clear D. The CDR3 covers 12 residues. V dropped 7 bases and J dropped 3 bases, with 10 bases sitting between them. In germline, CDR1 is SGHAT, CDR2 FQNNGV. CDR3 DNA: TGTGCCAGCACCATAGACCACTACGAGCAGTACTTC. This encodes CASTIDHYEQYF.

J is TRBJ2-2 and V is TRBV9; D is unclear. Trimming cost V 3 bases and J 3 bases, with 9 bases left between them. Germline V gene data show CDR1 as SGDLS and CDR2 as YYNGEE. This CDR3 spans 14 amino acids. CDR3 coding DNA: TGTGCCAGCAGCGCCCCTAGGGACACCGGGGAGCTGTTTTTT. It translates to CASSAPRDTGELFF.

The V and J genes are TRBV7-8 and TRBJ1-1, with D possibly being TRBD1 (5 bases). V lost 1 base and J 5 bases, leaving 14 bases between the germline ends. Per germline, CDR1 SGHVS and CDR2 FQNEAQ. CDR3 length: 15 amino acids. The CDR3 bases are TGTGCCAGCAGCTTAGATTCAGGGCCTGGGACTGAAGCTTTCTTT. This translates into CASSLDSGPGTEAFF.